This T cell receptor beta chain was captured by sequencing in a study of OX40 agonist ivuxolimab in advanced cancers. The overall study: Treatment received earlier with anti-PD-1, anti-PD-L1 or anti-CTLA-4 agents was allowed, and under 50% had some.

The V and J ends lost 7 bases and 8 bases, in that order; junction bases with no gene match: 17. This CDR3 has 16 amino acids. CDR1 is SGDLS and CDR2 is YYNGEE in the germline V gene. TCRdb's table, derived via immunoSEQ multiplex PCR, lists solely in-frame clones and lacks some. This table holds approximately 58,000 clones, around 83% found once. Peripheral blood came from all dose cohorts at three timepoints. The material was CD4+ or CD8+ T cells sorted from blood, obtained in a trial of the OX40 agonist ivuxolimab. The receptor was isolated from an adult with an advanced solid tumor such as melanoma, head and neck, liver or kidney cancer. This chain joins TRBV9 and TRBJ2-4, with 8 bases fitting TRBD2. CDR3 nucleotides: TGTGCCAGCTCCCCCGGAAGGAGCGGGAGTTTTTACATTCAGTACTTC. As protein: CASSPGRSGSFYIQYF.